A selection of T cell receptor beta chains follows, all from one sample in a study of T cell responses to AZD1222 COVID-19 vaccine. Sequencing used immunoSEQ multiplex PCR; TCRdb keeps in-frame clones, though not all of them. The sample holds some 110,000 clones, approximately 92% seen once. Sequencing was performed on peripheral blood, taken on day 0 of AZD1222 vaccination. Receptor source: an adult in good health. CDR3s include the opening cysteine and the closing phenylalanine or tryptophan. D genes are given only for firm matches. Clone size is stated in some rows and not others, as once, few, many or a class when expanded.

j_gene,d_gene,abundance,v_gene,CDR3aa,CDR3nt
TRBJ1-1,TRBD1,-,TRBV2,CASSGTQGAHTEAFF,TGTGCCAGCAGTGGAACCCAGGGGGCGCACACTGAAGCTTTCTTT
TRBJ2-1,-,-,TRBV2,CASSEASGYSYNEQFF,TGTGCCAGCAGTGAAGCTAGCGGTTACTCCTACAATGAGCAGTTCTTC
TRBJ1-2,-,-,TRBV6-5,CAIGRTNYGYTF,TGTGCCATCGGACGGACAAATTATGGCTACACCTTC
TRBJ1-1,-,-,TRBV5-5,CASSWRRVGGTEAFF,TGTGCCAGCAGCTGGAGGAGGGTAGGTGGGACTGAAGCTTTCTTT
TRBJ1-1,-,-,TRBV28,CASTPPGGRSEAFF,TGTGCCAGCACCCCCCCGGGAGGGAGAAGCGAAGCTTTCTTT
TRBJ2-1,TRBD2,-,TRBV5-1,CASSRTSGTIQNEQFF,TGCGCCAGCAGCCGGACTAGCGGAACCATCCAAAATGAGCAGTTCTTC
TRBJ1-1,-,-,TRBV28,CASSPGAMNTEAFF,TGTGCCAGCAGTCCCGGGGCGATGAACACTGAAGCTTTCTTT
TRBJ1-4,TRBD1,-,TRBV27,CASSFRDRGHNEKLFF,TGTGCCAGCAGTTTCCGGGACAGGGGTCATAATGAAAAACTGTTTTTT
TRBJ2-1,-,-,TRBV18,CASSAMRVASYNEQFF,TGTGCCAGCTCAGCGATGAGAGTTGCCTCCTACAATGAGCAGTTCTTC
TRBJ2-2,-,-,TRBV5-8,CASSFGGTTGELFF,TGTGCCAGCAGCTTTGGGGGGACCACCGGGGAGCTGTTTTTT
TRBJ2-7,-,many,TRBV9,CASSGGQNTYEQYF,TGTGCCAGCAGCGGAGGACAGAATACCTACGAGCAGTACTTC
TRBJ2-7,TRBD1,-,TRBV20-1,CSASSGGGYEQYF,TGCAGTGCTAGTTCAGGGGGCGGCTACGAGCAGTACTTC
TRBJ2-5,-,-,TRBV5-1,CASSLQGQPQETQYF,TGCGCCAGCAGCTTGCAGGGGCAACCCCAAGAGACCCAGTACTTC
TRBJ1-2,-,-,TRBV5-1,CASSQDSPNYGYTF,TGCGCCAGCAGCCAGGACAGTCCTAACTATGGCTACACCTTC
TRBJ1-2,TRBD1,-,TRBV2,CASRTPGVDRDYGYTF,TGTGCCAGCAGGACACCGGGGGTTGACAGGGATTATGGCTACACCTTC
TRBJ1-2,-,-,TRBV3-1/TRBV3-2,CASSQDFQGPSYGYTF,TGTGCCAGCAGCCAAGATTTTCAGGGTCCCAGCTATGGCTACACCTTC
TRBJ2-1,TRBD2,-,TRBV7-9,CASSLGLAGGLVDEQFF,TGTGCCAGCAGCTTGGGACTAGCGGGAGGCCTGGTCGATGAGCAGTTCTTC
TRBJ2-5,TRBD2,-,TRBV7-6,CASSLVRGGETQYF,TGTGCCAGCAGCCTCGTACGGGGGGGTGAGACCCAGTACTTC
TRBJ2-2,-,-,TRBV10-3,CAISPQGTGELFF,TGTGCCATCAGTCCACAGGGAACCGGGGAGCTGTTTTTT
TRBJ1-4,-,-,TRBV14,CASSSKVTALNEKLFF,TGTGCCAGCAGCTCCAAGGTCACGGCTCTTAATGAAAAACTGTTTTTT
TRBJ1-2,-,-,TRBV2,CASIRGLYGYTF,TGTGCCAGCATCAGGGGCCTCTATGGCTACACCTTC
TRBJ1-1,-,-,TRBV7-7,CASSSDSGEAFF,TGTGCCAGCAGCTCTGACAGTGGGGAAGCTTTCTTT
TRBJ1-2,-,-,TRBV12-3/TRBV12-4,CASSVGLNYGYTF,TGTGCCAGCAGTGTCGGCCTTAACTATGGCTACACCTTC
TRBJ1-2,-,-,TRBV28,CASSLILGQVYGYTF,TGTGCCAGCAGTTTAATATTAGGGCAGGTTTACGGCTACACCTTC
TRBJ2-3,-,-,TRBV3-1/TRBV3-2,CASSQGGSDTQYF,TGTGCCAGCAGCCAAGGAGGGTCCGATACGCAGTATTTT
TRBJ1-6,TRBD1,-,TRBV6-5,CASSYSSTGGWSPLHF,TGTGCCAGCAGTTACTCGAGTACAGGGGGGTGGTCACCCCTCCACTTT
TRBJ2-3,-,-,TRBV7-8,CASSSRQAQDTDTQYF,TGTGCCAGCAGCAGTCGACAGGCCCAGGACACAGATACGCAGTATTTT
TRBJ1-2,-,-,TRBV3-1/TRBV3-2,CASSFLVGRSYGYTF,TGTGCCAGCAGCTTCCTGGTAGGGAGGAGCTATGGCTACACCTTC
TRBJ2-7,-,-,TRBV9,CASSDPGSAYEQYF,TGTGCCAGCAGCGACCCGGGCAGTGCCTACGAGCAGTACTTC
TRBJ2-7,-,-,TRBV7-4,CASSLAGTLNGPGPSYEQYF,TGTGCCAGCAGCTTAGCCGGGACCCTCAACGGGCCGGGCCCCTCCTACGAGCAGTACTTC
TRBJ2-1,-,-,TRBV1,CTSSRDRGSYNEQFF,TGCACCAGCAGCCGTGACAGGGGCTCCTACAATGAGCAGTTCTTC
TRBJ2-7,TRBD1,-,TRBV18,CASSPQWDRRHF,TGTGCCAGCTCACCACAATGGGACAGGCGGCACTTC
TRBJ1-6,-,-,TRBV7-3,CASSLSRGAPLHF,TGTGCCAGCAGCTTAAGTAGAGGGGCTCCCCTCCACTTT
TRBJ1-2,-,-,TRBV4-1,CASSQDMAGDGYTF,TGCGCCAGCAGCCAAGATATGGCCGGGGACGGCTACACCTTC
TRBJ2-7,TRBD1,few,TRBV29-1,CSVVTGGTYEQYF,TGCAGCGTTGTAACAGGGGGGACCTACGAGCAGTACTTC
TRBJ2-1,TRBD2,-,TRBV29-1,CSVEGGWREYYNEQFF,TGCAGCGTTGAGGGGGGTTGGCGGGAGTACTACAATGAGCAGTTCTTC